Below are 25 T cell receptor beta chains sequenced from a single sample in a study of shared clonotypes between healthy human individuals. Only CD45RO-negative cells positively selected for CCR7 counted as naive CD8 cells, so terminally differentiated effector memory CD45RA+ cells were excluded. Only in-frame clones appear in the TCRdb table, and some are missing; sequencing was by immunoSEQ multiplex PCR. The table has more than 2 million clones, about 95% seen once; the top ten hold around 1.1%. Sequenced material: naive CD8+ T cells sorted from blood. These TCRs come from a young man in good health.

This sequence joins TRBV12-5 and TRBJ2-3; TRBD1 matches at 11 bases. Germline V gives CDR1 LGHNT, CDR2 FRNRAP. This CDR3 region has 15 residues. J lost 5 bases, V lost 7 bases, and 8 bases had no gene match. The CDR3 DNA sequence: TGTGCTAGTGCCGGGACAGGGGGGCAGGGAGATACGCAGTATTTT. It translates to CASAGTGGQGDTQYF.

This chain joins TRBV29-1 and TRBJ2-7; 13 nucleotides align to TRBD2. V dropped 5 bases and J dropped 4; count of bases not matched to a gene: 8. The CDR3 consists of 15 residues. Per the germline V gene, CDR1 is SQVTM and CDR2 is ANQGSEA. The CDR3 region has the DNA TGCAGCGTTCTTGGACTAGCGGGGGAGGCTTACGAGCAGTACTTC. Translating gives CSVLGLAGEAYEQYF.

The chain joins TRBV28 to TRBJ2-2, with D hard to call. CDR1 and CDR2 from the germline V gene are MDHEN and SYDVKM. V lost 6 bases, J lost 0 bases, and 11 bases lay in between. The length of the CDR3 is 15 residues. CDR3 sequence (DNA): TGTGCCAGCAGCCTGGACGCCTCGAACACCGGGGAGCTGTTTTTT. Translated: CASSLDASNTGELFF.

In regard to this clone: Other DNA sequences in this sample translate to the same CDR3. The genes are TRBV6-5 and TRBJ2-7; D might be TRBD2 (5 bases). Trimming removed 2 bases at V and 0 bases at J, with 11 bases between. From germline, CDR1 is MNHEY and CDR2 SVGAGI. The CDR3 spans 15 residues. CDR3 sequence (DNA): TGTGCCAGCAGTTACGGAAGCGGCGCCTCCTACGAGCAGTACTTC. Its translation is CASSYGSGASYEQYF.

The chain is built from TRBV27 and TRBJ2-7, with 8 bases that match TRBD1. The CDR3 has 13 amino acids. Losses at the gene ends were 8 bases for V and 1 base for J; bases not matched to a gene: 4. Per the germline V gene, CDR1 is MNHEY and CDR2 is SMNVEV (reference sequence). The chain's CDR3 is CASGTGVSYEQYF. In nucleotides, the CDR3 is TGTGCCAGCGGGACAGGTGTTTCCTACGAGCAGTACTTC.

Notes on this clone: Different DNA sequences within this sample yield the same CDR3. V usage is TRBV7-6 and J usage is TRBJ2-7, with D hard to call. Germline V gene data show CDR1 as SGHVS and CDR2 as FNYEAQ. The CDR3 consists of 13 residues. With 3 bases removed from V and 1 base from J, the gap between germline ends came to 7 bases. The CDR3 sequence: CASSLADSYEQYF. CDR3 nucleotides: TGTGCCAGCAGCTTGGCGGATTCCTACGAGCAGTACTTC.

A note on this clone: Different DNA sequences within this sample yield the same CDR3. This chain links TRBV10-1 with TRBJ1-1; possible D gene TRBD1, 6 bases. The CDR3 loop spans 15 amino acids. Germline V CDR1 and CDR2: WNHNN, SYGVQD (reference sequence). V was clipped by 3 bases and J by 0 bases, with 11 bases between them. The CDR3 loop reads CASSESGGMNTEAFF. In DNA, the CDR3 is TGCGCCAGCAGTGAATCCGGGGGCATGAACACTGAAGCTTTCTTT.

The table lists this clone with a count of one. CDR3 bases: TGTGCCAGCAGTTTTGACGGCGACGTGGAAAAACTGTTTTTT. It codes for CASSFDGDVEKLFF. J is TRBJ1-4 and V is TRBV13; D is unclear. Germline V CDR1 and CDR2: PRHDT, FYEKMQ (reference sequence). V was shortened by 6 bases and J by 8 bases, with 16 bases between the two germline ends. This CDR3 is 14 amino acids long.

This clone is a singleton in its sample. The chain joins TRBV27 to TRBJ1-1; TRBD1 might be the D (5 bases). The ends were cut back, 4 bases at V and 1 base at J, with 13 bases in the middle. CDR1 is MNHEY and CDR2 is SMNVEV in the germline V gene (reference sequence). The CDR3 loop spans 15 amino acids. The DNA for the CDR3 is TGTGCCAGCAGTTATTCGGGGGGTGGGAACACTGAAGCTTTCTTT. This codes for CASSYSGGGNTEAFF.

In the case of this clone: At one boundary the junction diverges from the germline segment, which might be a read error. The CDR3 is CASSLDLANTEAFF. CDR3 DNA sequence: TGTGCCAGTAGTTTAGATTTAGCAAACACTGAAGCTTTCTTT. The chain couples TRBV19 to TRBJ1-1; D unresolved. The CDR3 totals 14 residues. CDR1 is LNHDA and CDR2 is SQIVND in the germline V gene (reference sequence).

The chain couples TRBV6-4 to TRBJ1-2; a weak D match, TRBD1 (5 bases). Trimming left V 2 bases short and J 7 bases short, with 14 bases between. Germline-derived CDR1 and CDR2 are MRHNA and SNTAGT. This CDR3 is built from 14 residues. CDR3 loop: CASSDRGVGGGYTF. The CDR3 DNA is TGTGCCAGCAGTGACCGAGGGGTAGGAGGTGGCTACACCTTC.

J is TRBJ2-2 and V is TRBV6-5, with D uncertain. The length of the CDR3 is 14 residues. Trimming took off 0 bases at V and 7 bases at J, with 9 bases between the two ends. CDR1 is MNHEY, CDR2 SVGAGI, per germline. CDR3 coding DNA: TGTGCCAGCAGTTACTCAAGCGAAGGCGGGGAGCTGTTTTTT. Translation gives CASSYSSEGGELFF.

The J gene is TRBJ2-7, the V gene TRBV7-9; 10 bases fit TRBD2. Germline V gene data show CDR1 as SEHNR and CDR2 as FQNEAQ (reference sequence). The V gene end was trimmed by 3 bases and the J gene end by 5 bases; junction bases not matched to a gene: 7. This CDR3 has 15 residues. In DNA, the CDR3 is TGTGCCAGCAGCTTCCTAGCGGGAGCCGGGAACGAGCAGTACTTC. Translating it yields CASSFLAGAGNEQYF.

The chain combines TRBV2 with TRBJ1-2, with TRBD1 matching over 7 bases. Germline trimming cut 11 bases from V and 0 bases from J; bases unmatched to any gene: 3. Germline assignment: CDR1 SNHLY and CDR2 FYNNEI. This CDR3 region has 12 residues. The CDR3 is CAGQEANYGYTF. CDR3 nucleotides: TGTGCCGGACAGGAAGCTAACTATGGCTACACCTTC.

This clone has just one count. V is TRBV9 and J is TRBJ2-1; D is ambiguous. Germline values: CDR1 SGDLS, CDR2 YYNGEE. V was pared by 3 bases and J by 10 bases, with 14 bases between. The CDR3 spans 13 residues. CDR3 amino acids: CASSAATDAEQFF. Here the CDR3 DNA reads TGTGCCAGCAGCGCCGCCACGGACGCAGAGCAGTTCTTC.

Only one count was recorded for this clone. Other DNA sequences in the same sample also yield this CDR3. The CDR3 nucleotides are TGTGCCAGCAGCTTAATTTCCGGGGAGCTGTTTTTT. It yields the protein CASSLISGELFF. The rearrangement links TRBV7-9 to TRBJ2-2, with D unresolved. The CDR3 runs to 12 residues. Germline V gene lookup returns CDR1 SEHNR and CDR2 FQNEAQ (reference sequence). Trimming left V 2 bases short and J 6 bases short, with 4 bases between.

J is TRBJ2-5 and V is TRBV27; tentatively, D is TRBD2 (5 bases). Germline loops: CDR1 MNHEY, CDR2 SMNVEV (reference sequence). The length of the CDR3 is 14 residues. Trimming left V 6 bases short and J 9 bases short, with 20 bases between. The CDR3 bases are TGTGCCAGCAGGGTCTTGGCGGGCCATGGGGCCCAGTACTTC. It encodes CASRVLAGHGAQYF.

V gene TRBV10-2 combines with J gene TRBJ1-2; D uncertain. Germline CDR1 is WSHSY and CDR2 is SAAADI. Trimming took 1 base from V and 12 from J, leaving 18 bases between them. The CDR3 contains 14 residues. The DNA for the CDR3 is TGCGCCAGCAGTGAGTTTAGGGAACTCGATGGGGACACCTTC. Encoded protein: CASSEFRELDGDTF.

The rearrangement links TRBV6-1 to TRBJ1-2, with D unresolved. The CDR3 is made up of 14 amino acids. Germline values: CDR1 MNHNS, CDR2 SASEGT. The V and J ends lost 8 bases and 3 bases respectively, with 16 bases between them. CDR3 sequence (DNA): TGTGCCAGCGGCTACTTAGGGTGGGACTATGGCTACACCTTC. Translated: CASGYLGWDYGYTF.

This clone was picked up one time. The J gene is TRBJ2-3, the V gene TRBV28, with a possible D match to TRBD1 (5 bases). The CDR3 runs 14 residues. Trimming cost V 3 bases and J 3 bases, with 10 bases left between them. CDR1 and CDR2 from the germline V gene are MDHEN and SYDVKM. CDR3 region: CASSFGALTDTQYF. CDR3 in DNA: TGTGCCAGCAGTTTTGGGGCCCTTACAGATACGCAGTATTTT.

Regarding this clone: One end of the junction does not line up with germline, which may come from a read error. This same CDR3 is encoded by further DNA sequences in the sample. The genes are TRBV9 and TRBJ1-1, with D hard to call. This CDR3 has 13 residues. CDR1 is SGDLS and CDR2 is YYNGEE in the germline V gene. The CDR3 sequence is CASSVQMNTEAFF. CDR3 DNA: TGTGCGAGCAGCGTTCAGATGAACACTGAAGCTTTCTTT.

The chain links TRBV9 to TRBJ2-5; perhaps TRBD2 as D (6 bases). This CDR3 has 14 residues. Per the germline V gene, CDR1 is SGDLS and CDR2 is YYNGEE. The V end lost 2 bases, the J end lost 5 bases, and 13 bases lay between the germline ends. The CDR3 bases are TGTGCCAGCAGCGTGATGGAGGGTATGGAGACCCAGTACTTC. As protein: CASSVMEGMETQYF.

The chain carries TRBV6-5 and TRBJ1-6; tentative D call: TRBD1 (5 bases). The V end was cut by 3 bases, the J end by 10 bases, with 10 bases between. CDR1 MNHEY and CDR2 SVGAGI come from the germline V gene. The CDR3 is 13 residues long. The CDR3 DNA sequence: TGTGCCAGCAGTTATGGGGGTTGGTCACCCCTCCACTTT. This encodes CASSYGGWSPLHF.

This chain links TRBV9 with TRBJ1-6, with a weak D call TRBD1 (5 bases). Germline V gene sequence: CDR1 SGDLS, CDR2 YYNGEE. The V gene lost 8 bases and the J gene lost 14 bases, with 29 bases spanning the gap. This CDR3 comprises 16 residues. CDR3 bases: TGTGCCAGGAATCCTCTGAGAAAGGGGACCACCTTAACCCTCCACTTT. Its protein product is CARNPLRKGTTLTLHF.

The gene calls are TRBV27 and TRBJ2-7, with 8 bases aligning to TRBD2. There are 14 residues in the CDR3. V was clipped by 8 bases and J by 5 bases; unmatched bases: 11. Per germline, CDR1 MNHEY and CDR2 SMNVEV (reference sequence). The CDR3 protein is CASSEGTSLHEQYF. In DNA form, the CDR3 reads TGTGCCAGCTCGGAGGGGACTAGTCTCCACGAGCAGTACTTC.